In this sample, the clone carrying this T cell receptor (beta chain) turned up once. The sample originates from a study of technical replicates of blood from a few donors. Only in-frame clones appear in the TCRdb table, and some are missing; sequencing was by immunoSEQ multiplex PCR. This table holds approximately 64,000 clones, around 85% found once. This CDR3 spans 12 amino acids. The V end lost 2 bases, the J end lost 4 bases, and 5 bases lay between the germline ends. The germline V gene has CDR1 MNHEY and CDR2 SVGAGI. V is TRBV6-5 and J is TRBJ1-2; tentative D call: TRBD1 (5 bases). The sequenced sample consisted of PBMCs. The sequence derives from a human donor in good health. Some clones in this sample may be carry-over from other donors' samples. For the CDR3, the DNA is TGTGCCAGCAGTTACGACAGCTATGGCTACACCTTC. Translation gives CASSYDSYGYTF.